This T cell receptor (beta chain) was recorded in a study of glioma-infiltrating T cells after dendritic cell vaccination. Study background: Patients received three intradermal dendritic cell vaccine injections at biweekly intervals.

Only in-frame clones appear in the TCRdb table, and some are missing; sequencing was by immunoSEQ multiplex PCR. The table lists 93,000 or so clones, roughly four fifths of them singletons. Sequencing used blood, obtained before dendritic cell vaccination. The TCR was taken from a human donor with glioblastoma.

CDR3 region: CASRIQGPGEGSPLHF. In DNA, the CDR3 is TGTGCCAGTAGAATCCAGGGCCCAGGGGAGGGTTCACCCCTCCACTTT. The rearrangement links TRBV19 to TRBJ1-6; possible D gene TRBD1, 6 bases. Trimming pared 6 bases from V and 9 bases from J, leaving 21 bases between. The CDR3 runs to 16 residues. Germline V gene lookup returns CDR1 LNHDA and CDR2 SQIVND (reference sequence).